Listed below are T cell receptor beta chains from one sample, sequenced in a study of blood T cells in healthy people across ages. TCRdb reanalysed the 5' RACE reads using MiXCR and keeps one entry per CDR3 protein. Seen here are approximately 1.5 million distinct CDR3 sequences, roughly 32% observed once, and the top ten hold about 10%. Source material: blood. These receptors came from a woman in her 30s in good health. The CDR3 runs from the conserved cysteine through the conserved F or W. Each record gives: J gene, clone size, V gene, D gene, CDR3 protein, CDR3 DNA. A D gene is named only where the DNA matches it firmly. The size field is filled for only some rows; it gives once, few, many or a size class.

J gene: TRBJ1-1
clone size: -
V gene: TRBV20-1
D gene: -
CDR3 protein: CSANELPTEAFF
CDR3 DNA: TGCAGCGCTAACGAGTTGCCCACTGAAGCTTTCTTT

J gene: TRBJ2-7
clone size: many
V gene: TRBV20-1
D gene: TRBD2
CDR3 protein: CSARPSGGSYEQYF
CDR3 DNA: TGCAGTGCAAGACCTAGCGGGGGCTCCTACGAGCAGTACTTC

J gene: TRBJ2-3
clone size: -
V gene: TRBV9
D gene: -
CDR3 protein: CASSVAGPRTDTQYF
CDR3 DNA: TGTGCCAGCAGCGTAGCGGGACCTCGCACAGATACGCAGTATTTT

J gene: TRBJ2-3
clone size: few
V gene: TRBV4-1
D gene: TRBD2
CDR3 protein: CASSRAISRGLGRADTQYF
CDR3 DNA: TGCGCCAGCAGCCGAGCCATCTCTCGGGGACTAGGGAGGGCAGATACGCAGTATTTT

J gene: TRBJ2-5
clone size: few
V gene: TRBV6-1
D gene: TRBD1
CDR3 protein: CASSDRQGIETQYF
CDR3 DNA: TGTGCCAGCAGTGACAGACAGGGGATAGAGACCCAGTACTTC

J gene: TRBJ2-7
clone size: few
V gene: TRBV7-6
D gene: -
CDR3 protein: CASSPRESIYEQYF
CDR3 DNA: TGTGCCAGCAGCCCCCGGGAGTCAATATACGAGCAGTACTTC

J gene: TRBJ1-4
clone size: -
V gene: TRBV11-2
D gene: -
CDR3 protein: CASSLRAKNEKLFF
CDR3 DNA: TGTGCCAGCAGCTTACGGGCCAAAAATGAAAAACTGTTTTTT

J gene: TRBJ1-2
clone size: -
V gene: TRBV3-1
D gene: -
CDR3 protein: CASSQPQDPYGYTF
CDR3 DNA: TGTGCCAGCAGCCAACCCCAGGACCCCTATGGCTACACCTTC

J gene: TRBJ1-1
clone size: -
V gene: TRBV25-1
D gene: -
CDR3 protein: CASSESALWAGNTEAFF
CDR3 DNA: TGTGCCAGCAGTGAATCCGCCTTGTGGGCTGGGAACACTGAAGCTTTCTTT

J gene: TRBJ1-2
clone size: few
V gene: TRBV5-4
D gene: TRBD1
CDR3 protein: CASSDGTGRYLNYGYTF
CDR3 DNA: TGTGCCAGCAGCGACGGGACAGGGCGATATCTTAACTATGGCTACACCTTC

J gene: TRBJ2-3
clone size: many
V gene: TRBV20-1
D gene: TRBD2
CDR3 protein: CSARGGLADTQYF
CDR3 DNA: TGCAGTGCTAGAGGGGGACTAGCAGATACGCAGTATTTT

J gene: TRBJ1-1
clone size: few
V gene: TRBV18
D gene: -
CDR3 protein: CASSLQGKGEAFF
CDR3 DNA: TGTGCCAGCTCTCTACAGGGAAAGGGTGAAGCTTTCTTT

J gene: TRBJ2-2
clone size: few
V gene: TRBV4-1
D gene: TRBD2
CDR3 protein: CASSFRGAGGFGELFF
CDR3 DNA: TGCGCCAGCAGCTTCCGAGGGGCGGGAGGATTCGGGGAGCTGTTTTTT

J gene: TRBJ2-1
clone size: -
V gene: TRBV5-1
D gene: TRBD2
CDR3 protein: CASTLRLAGGGEQFF
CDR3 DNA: TGCGCCAGCACCTTGCGGCTAGCGGGAGGAGGTGAGCAGTTCTTC

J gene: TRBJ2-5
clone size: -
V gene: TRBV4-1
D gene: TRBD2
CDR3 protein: CASSHQGLAHETQYF
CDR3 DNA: TGCGCCAGCAGCCATCAAGGACTAGCACATGAGACCCAGTACTTC

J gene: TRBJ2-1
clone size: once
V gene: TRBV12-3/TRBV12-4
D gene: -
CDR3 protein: CASSWGPNSGNEQFF
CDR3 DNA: TGTGCCAGCAGCTGGGGACCAAACAGCGGCAATGAGCAGTTCTTC

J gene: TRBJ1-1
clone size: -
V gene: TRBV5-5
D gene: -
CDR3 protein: CASSVTGVHTEAFF
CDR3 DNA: TGTGCCAGCAGCGTGACAGGAGTCCACACTGAAGCTTTCTTT

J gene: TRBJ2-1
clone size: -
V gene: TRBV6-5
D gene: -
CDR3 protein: CASSYNFPSNNEQFF
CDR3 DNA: TGTGCCAGCAGTTACAACTTTCCTAGCAACAATGAGCAGTTCTTC

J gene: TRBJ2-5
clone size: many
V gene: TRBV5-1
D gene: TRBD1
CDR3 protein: CASSQTGGWETQYF
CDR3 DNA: TGCGCCAGCAGCCAGACAGGGGGTTGGGAGACCCAGTACTTC

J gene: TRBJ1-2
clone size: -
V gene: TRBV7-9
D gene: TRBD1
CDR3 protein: CASSHTGVGYTF
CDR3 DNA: TGTGCCAGCAGCCATACAGGGGTTGGCTACACCTTC

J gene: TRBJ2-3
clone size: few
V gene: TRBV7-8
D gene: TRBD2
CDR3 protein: CASSLTGLAGIDTQYF
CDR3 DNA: TGTGCCAGCAGCTTAACCGGACTAGCGGGAATAGATACGCAGTATTTT

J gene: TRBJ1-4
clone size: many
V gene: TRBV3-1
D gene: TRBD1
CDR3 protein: CASQPPGQAIEKLFF
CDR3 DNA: TGTGCCAGTCAACCCCCGGGACAGGCGATTGAAAAACTGTTTTTT

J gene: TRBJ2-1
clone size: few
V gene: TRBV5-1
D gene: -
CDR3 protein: CASSPMGSYNEQFF
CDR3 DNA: TGCGCCAGCAGCCCCATGGGTTCCTACAATGAGCAGTTCTTC

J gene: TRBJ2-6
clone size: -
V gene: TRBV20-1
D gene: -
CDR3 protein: CSARGLIGFSGANVLTF
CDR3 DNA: TGCAGTGCTAGAGGGCTAATAGGGTTCTCTGGGGCCAACGTCCTGACTTTC

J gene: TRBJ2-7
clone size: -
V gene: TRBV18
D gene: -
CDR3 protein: CASSTTVYEQYF
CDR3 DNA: TGTGCCAGCTCAACGACAGTCTACGAGCAGTACTTC

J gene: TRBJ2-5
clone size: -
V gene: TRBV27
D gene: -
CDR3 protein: CASSRLDQETQYF
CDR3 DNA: TGTGCCAGCAGCCGACTGGACCAAGAGACCCAGTACTTC

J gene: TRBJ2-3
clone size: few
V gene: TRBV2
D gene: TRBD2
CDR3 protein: CASTAGTMTDTQYF
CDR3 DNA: TGTGCCAGCACTGCCGGGACTATGACAGATACGCAGTATTTT

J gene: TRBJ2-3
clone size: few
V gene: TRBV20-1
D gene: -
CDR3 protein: CSGGRSASTDTQYF
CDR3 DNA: TGCAGTGGGGGTAGAAGTGCTAGCACAGATACGCAGTATTTT

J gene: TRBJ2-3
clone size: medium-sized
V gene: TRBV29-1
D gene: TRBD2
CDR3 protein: CSVDQRTSGRADTQYF
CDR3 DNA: TGCAGCGTTGACCAGCGGACTAGCGGGAGAGCAGATACGCAGTATTTT

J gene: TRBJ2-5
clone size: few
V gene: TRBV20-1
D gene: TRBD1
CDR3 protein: CSARGGTGVETQYF
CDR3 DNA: TGCAGTGCTAGAGGGGGGACAGGGGTTGAGACCCAGTACTTC

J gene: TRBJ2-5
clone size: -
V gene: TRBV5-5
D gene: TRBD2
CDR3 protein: CASTLGLASGRETQYF
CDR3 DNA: TGTGCCAGCACCTTGGGCTTGGCTAGCGGGAGAGAGACCCAGTACTTC

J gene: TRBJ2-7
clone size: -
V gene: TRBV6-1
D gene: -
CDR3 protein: CASSNEYEQYF
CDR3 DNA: TGTGCCAGCTCGAACGAGTACGAGCAGTACTTC

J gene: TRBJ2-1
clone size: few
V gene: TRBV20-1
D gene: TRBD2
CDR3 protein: CSARDLAGGRYNEQFF
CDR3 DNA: TGCAGTGCTAGGGATTTAGCGGGAGGGCGCTACAATGAGCAGTTCTTC

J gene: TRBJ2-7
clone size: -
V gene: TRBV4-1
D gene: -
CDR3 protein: CASSREQFSYEQYF
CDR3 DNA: TGCGCCAGCAGCCGGGAGCAATTCTCCTACGAGCAGTACTTC

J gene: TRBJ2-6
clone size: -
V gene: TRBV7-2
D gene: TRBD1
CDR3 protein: CASSSWTGAGANVLTF
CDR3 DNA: TGTGCCAGCAGCTCCTGGACAGGGGCTGGGGCCAACGTCCTGACTTTC

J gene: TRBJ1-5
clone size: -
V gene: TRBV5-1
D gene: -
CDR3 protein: CASSWGPGGGQPQHF
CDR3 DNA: TGCGCCAGCAGCTGGGGCCCTGGTGGGGGTCAGCCCCAGCATTTT

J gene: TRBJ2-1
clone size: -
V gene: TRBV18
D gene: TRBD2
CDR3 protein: CASSHGTSRYNEQFF
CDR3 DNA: TGTGCCAGCTCACACGGGACTAGCAGATACAATGAGCAGTTCTTC

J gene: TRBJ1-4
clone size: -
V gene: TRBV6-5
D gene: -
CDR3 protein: CASSSTFTNEKLFF
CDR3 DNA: TGTGCCAGCAGTTCGACTTTCACTAATGAAAAACTGTTTTTT

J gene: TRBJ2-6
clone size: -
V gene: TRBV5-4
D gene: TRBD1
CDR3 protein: CASSLAPGGSGANVLTF
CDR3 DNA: TGTGCCAGCAGCTTGGCGCCAGGGGGTTCTGGGGCCAACGTCCTGACTTTC

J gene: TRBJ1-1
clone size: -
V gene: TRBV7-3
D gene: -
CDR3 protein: CASSLFPGGDTEAFF
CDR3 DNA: TGTGCCAGCAGCTTATTCCCGGGGGGTGACACTGAAGCTTTCTTT

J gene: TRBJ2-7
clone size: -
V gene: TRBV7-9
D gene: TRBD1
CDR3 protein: CASSFRDRGISGDSYEQYF
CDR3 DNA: TGTGCCAGCAGCTTCCGGGACAGGGGGATTAGCGGGGACTCCTACGAGCAGTACTTC

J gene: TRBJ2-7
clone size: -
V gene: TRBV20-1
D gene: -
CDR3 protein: CSARLRLHEQYF
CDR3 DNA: TGCAGTGCTCGACTACGACTCCACGAGCAGTACTTC

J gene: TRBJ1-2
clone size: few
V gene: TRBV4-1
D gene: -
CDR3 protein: CASSHQTNYGYTF
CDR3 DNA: TGCGCCAGCAGCCATCAGACTAACTATGGCTACACCTTC